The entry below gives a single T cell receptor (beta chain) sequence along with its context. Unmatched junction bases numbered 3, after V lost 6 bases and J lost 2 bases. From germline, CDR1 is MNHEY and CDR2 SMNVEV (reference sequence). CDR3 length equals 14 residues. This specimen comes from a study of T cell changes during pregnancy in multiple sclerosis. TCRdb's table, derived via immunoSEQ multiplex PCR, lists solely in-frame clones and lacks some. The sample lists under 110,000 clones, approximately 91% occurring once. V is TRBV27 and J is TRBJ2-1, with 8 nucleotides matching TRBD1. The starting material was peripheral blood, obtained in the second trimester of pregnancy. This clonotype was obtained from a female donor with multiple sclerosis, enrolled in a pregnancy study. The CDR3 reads CASSSGGPYNEQFF. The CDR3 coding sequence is TGTGCCAGCAGCTCAGGGGGCCCCTACAATGAGCAGTTCTTC.